Listed below are T cell receptor beta chains from one sample, sequenced in a study of blood T cell repertoires in COVID-19. Only in-frame clones appear in the TCRdb table, and some are missing; sequencing was by immunoSEQ multiplex PCR. The sample lists around 300,000 clones; approximately 88% were seen once. Sample: peripheral blood. These receptors came from a woman between 40 and 50 years old who had recovered from COVID-19. CDR3s include the opening cysteine and the closing phenylalanine or tryptophan. D genes are given only for firm matches. Size values are once, few and many counts, or a class for expanded clones, and some rows have none.

CDR3 length: 14
V gene: TRBV28
clone size: -
D gene: TRBD1
J gene: TRBJ2-7
CDR3 protein: CASSSGQGAYEQYF
CDR3 DNA: TGTGCCAGCAGTTCGGGACAGGGGGCTTACGAGCAGTACTTC

CDR3 length: 15
V gene: TRBV4-1
clone size: -
D gene: TRBD2
J gene: TRBJ2-2
CDR3 protein: CASSRMTSDTGELFF
CDR3 DNA: TGCGCCAGCAGCCGCATGACTAGCGACACCGGGGAGCTGTTTTTT

CDR3 length: 17
V gene: TRBV11-2
clone size: -
D gene: TRBD1
J gene: TRBJ2-3
CDR3 protein: CASSHHTGTGRIDTQYF
CDR3 DNA: TGTGCCAGCAGCCACCATACCGGGACAGGGAGAATAGATACGCAGTATTTT

CDR3 length: 14
V gene: TRBV27
clone size: -
D gene: -
J gene: TRBJ2-7
CDR3 protein: CASRRQGLPYEQYF
CDR3 DNA: TGTGCCAGCAGACGCCAGGGGCTGCCCTACGAGCAGTACTTC

CDR3 length: 19
V gene: TRBV27
clone size: once
D gene: TRBD1
J gene: TRBJ1-2
CDR3 protein: CASSLSPSQGALLNYGYTF
CDR3 DNA: TGTGCCAGCAGTTTATCCCCCTCACAGGGGGCCCTTCTTAACTATGGCTACACCTTC

CDR3 length: 15
V gene: TRBV19
clone size: -
D gene: TRBD2
J gene: TRBJ2-3
CDR3 protein: CASSRSSGPTDTQYF
CDR3 DNA: TGTGCCAGTAGTCGGTCTAGCGGACCCACAGATACGCAGTATTTT

CDR3 length: 14
V gene: TRBV2
clone size: -
D gene: -
J gene: TRBJ2-1
CDR3 protein: CASSVGTLIHEQFF
CDR3 DNA: TGTGCCAGCAGTGTCGGGACACTGATCCATGAGCAGTTCTTC

CDR3 length: 15
V gene: TRBV27
clone size: -
D gene: -
J gene: TRBJ2-3
CDR3 protein: CASSPWDLTTDTQYF
CDR3 DNA: TGTGCCAGCAGTCCCTGGGACTTGACCACAGATACGCAGTATTTT

CDR3 length: 14
V gene: TRBV30
clone size: -
D gene: TRBD2
J gene: TRBJ2-1
CDR3 protein: CASTSGGSYNEQFF
CDR3 DNA: TGTGCCTCGACTAGCGGGGGCTCCTACAATGAGCAGTTCTTC

CDR3 length: 15
V gene: TRBV7-2
clone size: -
D gene: TRBD2
J gene: TRBJ2-1
CDR3 protein: CASSITGTSVGEQFF
CDR3 DNA: TGTGCCAGCAGCATAACCGGGACTAGCGTCGGTGAGCAGTTCTTC

CDR3 length: 14
V gene: TRBV29-1
clone size: -
D gene: -
J gene: TRBJ2-2
CDR3 protein: CSALEGIPGGELFF
CDR3 DNA: TGCAGCGCCCTGGAGGGGATTCCCGGAGGGGAGCTGTTTTTT

CDR3 length: 14
V gene: TRBV27
clone size: -
D gene: TRBD1
J gene: TRBJ1-4
CDR3 protein: CARKPGQGCEKLFF
CDR3 DNA: TGTGCCAGGAAGCCGGGACAGGGCTGTGAAAAACTGTTTTTT

CDR3 length: 15
V gene: TRBV5-1
clone size: -
D gene: -
J gene: TRBJ1-4
CDR3 protein: CASSQAAGAGEKLFF
CDR3 DNA: TGCGCCAGCAGTCAGGCTGCAGGGGCAGGCGAAAAACTGTTTTTT

CDR3 length: 14
V gene: TRBV7-9
clone size: -
D gene: TRBD1
J gene: TRBJ2-5
CDR3 protein: CASSLGGGAETQYF
CDR3 DNA: TGTGCCAGCAGCTTAGGAGGGGGCGCGGAGACCCAGTACTTC

CDR3 length: 13
V gene: TRBV18
clone size: -
D gene: TRBD1
J gene: TRBJ1-5
CDR3 protein: CASSPDRGQPQHF
CDR3 DNA: TGTGCCAGCTCACCGGACAGGGGACAGCCCCAGCATTTT

CDR3 length: 13
V gene: TRBV5-1
clone size: -
D gene: TRBD2
J gene: TRBJ2-3
CDR3 protein: CASSLLAGDGAYF
CDR3 DNA: TGCGCCAGCAGCTTGCTAGCGGGAGATGGCGCGTATTTT

CDR3 length: 17
V gene: TRBV7-4
clone size: once
D gene: -
J gene: TRBJ2-1
CDR3 protein: CASSFMEWRSSYNEQFF
CDR3 DNA: TGTGCCAGCAGCTTTATGGAGTGGAGGAGCTCCTACAATGAGCAGTTCTTC

CDR3 length: 13
V gene: TRBV19
clone size: -
D gene: TRBD1
J gene: TRBJ1-4
CDR3 protein: CASSDGTDEKLFF
CDR3 DNA: TGTGCCAGTAGTGACGGGACAGATGAAAAACTGTTTTTT

CDR3 length: 13
V gene: TRBV30
clone size: -
D gene: -
J gene: TRBJ2-7
CDR3 protein: CAWNLAPEREQYF
CDR3 DNA: TGTGCCTGGAATTTGGCCCCGGAGAGAGAGCAGTACTTC

CDR3 length: 17
V gene: TRBV2
clone size: -
D gene: TRBD2
J gene: TRBJ2-7
CDR3 protein: CASSPTKGLAGSYEQYF
CDR3 DNA: TGTGCCAGCAGCCCGACAAAGGGACTAGCGGGCTCCTACGAGCAGTACTTC

CDR3 length: 15
V gene: TRBV6-5
clone size: -
D gene: TRBD2
J gene: TRBJ2-7
CDR3 protein: CASSYQSGSLYEQYF
CDR3 DNA: TGTGCCAGCAGTTACCAGAGCGGGAGTCTTTACGAGCAGTACTTC

CDR3 length: 15
V gene: TRBV27
clone size: -
D gene: TRBD1
J gene: TRBJ2-2
CDR3 protein: CASGRGGPNTGELFF
CDR3 DNA: TGTGCCAGCGGCCGAGGGGGCCCGAACACCGGGGAGCTGTTTTTT

CDR3 length: 14
V gene: TRBV7-2
clone size: -
D gene: -
J gene: TRBJ1-2
CDR3 protein: CASSPPGGNYGYTF
CDR3 DNA: TGTGCCAGCAGCCCCCCCGGGGGTAACTATGGCTACACCTTC

CDR3 length: 12
V gene: TRBV7-7
clone size: -
D gene: -
J gene: TRBJ2-2
CDR3 protein: CASSLEAGELFF
CDR3 DNA: TGTGCCAGCAGCTTGGAGGCCGGGGAGCTGTTTTTT

CDR3 length: 19
V gene: TRBV21-1
clone size: -
D gene: -
J gene: TRBJ2-5
CDR3 protein: CASSKSPLARRVLQETQYF
CDR3 DNA: TGTGCCAGCAGCAAAAGCCCCCTAGCCCGAAGGGTGTTACAAGAGACCCAGTACTTC

CDR3 length: 11
V gene: TRBV29-1
clone size: -
D gene: -
J gene: TRBJ2-2
CDR3 protein: CSVGDTGELFF
CDR3 DNA: TGCAGCGTTGGAGACACCGGGGAGCTGTTTTTT

CDR3 length: 16
V gene: TRBV7-8
clone size: once
D gene: TRBD2
J gene: TRBJ2-2
CDR3 protein: CASSLRLAGVDGELFF
CDR3 DNA: TGTGCCAGCAGCCTACGACTAGCGGGAGTTGACGGGGAGCTGTTTTTT

CDR3 length: 15
V gene: TRBV19
clone size: -
D gene: TRBD1
J gene: TRBJ1-2
CDR3 protein: CASRPGTGGFHGYTF
CDR3 DNA: TGTGCCAGTAGGCCCGGGACAGGGGGCTTCCATGGCTACACCTTC

CDR3 length: 16
V gene: TRBV9
clone size: -
D gene: TRBD2
J gene: TRBJ2-1
CDR3 protein: CASSDASGRAGDEQFF
CDR3 DNA: TGTGCCAGCAGCGACGCTAGCGGGAGGGCCGGCGATGAGCAGTTCTTC

CDR3 length: 14
V gene: TRBV28
clone size: -
D gene: -
J gene: TRBJ1-5
CDR3 protein: CASSFLGAPQPQHF
CDR3 DNA: TGTGCCAGCAGTTTTCTTGGGGCCCCACAGCCCCAGCATTTT

CDR3 length: 18
V gene: TRBV9
clone size: -
D gene: TRBD2
J gene: TRBJ2-2
CDR3 protein: CASSAQTSGPLNTGELFF
CDR3 DNA: TGTGCCAGCAGCGCCCAGACTAGCGGGCCCTTAAACACCGGGGAGCTGTTTTTT

CDR3 length: 15
V gene: TRBV5-1
clone size: -
D gene: TRBD1
J gene: TRBJ2-7
CDR3 protein: CASSTRTGPGNEQYF
CDR3 DNA: TGCGCCAGCAGCACCCGGACAGGCCCCGGGAACGAGCAGTACTTC

CDR3 length: 15
V gene: TRBV2
clone size: -
D gene: TRBD2
J gene: TRBJ2-3
CDR3 protein: CASSPRTSGTDTQYF
CDR3 DNA: TGTGCCAGCAGCCCCCGGACTAGCGGCACAGATACGCAGTATTTT

CDR3 length: 13
V gene: TRBV30
clone size: -
D gene: -
J gene: TRBJ1-1
CDR3 protein: CAWRTVMNTEAFF
CDR3 DNA: TGTGCCTGGAGGACAGTGATGAACACTGAAGCTTTCTTT

CDR3 length: 19
V gene: TRBV9
clone size: once
D gene: TRBD2
J gene: TRBJ2-3
CDR3 protein: CASSAGEGLAGPSTDTQYF
CDR3 DNA: TGTGCCAGCAGCGCCGGAGAGGGACTAGCGGGGCCTAGCACAGATACGCAGTATTTT

CDR3 length: 15
V gene: TRBV4-2
clone size: -
D gene: -
J gene: TRBJ2-1
CDR3 protein: CASSQLEGSYNEQFF
CDR3 DNA: TGTGCCAGCAGCCAGCTAGAGGGCTCCTACAATGAGCAGTTCTTC

CDR3 length: 13
V gene: TRBV29-1
clone size: -
D gene: TRBD2
J gene: TRBJ2-7
CDR3 protein: CSVETSVGNEQYF
CDR3 DNA: TGCAGCGTCGAGACTAGCGTAGGGAACGAGCAGTACTTC

CDR3 length: 17
V gene: TRBV5-1
clone size: once
D gene: TRBD2
J gene: TRBJ2-7
CDR3 protein: CASSEDLAGGPGREQYF
CDR3 DNA: TGCGCCAGCAGCGAGGACCTAGCGGGAGGGCCAGGCCGCGAGCAGTACTTC

CDR3 length: 16
V gene: TRBV7-9
clone size: -
D gene: -
J gene: TRBJ2-7
CDR3 protein: CASSLKGQGSSYEQYF
CDR3 DNA: TGTGCCAGCAGCTTAAAGGGGCAGGGTAGCTCCTACGAGCAGTACTTC

CDR3 length: 17
V gene: TRBV19
clone size: -
D gene: -
J gene: TRBJ2-2
CDR3 protein: CASSIGQGGMDTGELFF
CDR3 DNA: TGTGCCAGTAGTATCGGGCAGGGCGGGATGGACACCGGGGAGCTGTTTTTT

CDR3 length: 15
V gene: TRBV7-9
clone size: -
D gene: TRBD2
J gene: TRBJ2-3
CDR3 protein: CASSITSGGTDTQYF
CDR3 DNA: TGTGCCAGCAGCATCACTAGCGGAGGCACAGATACGCAGTATTTT

CDR3 length: 14
V gene: TRBV3-1/TRBV3-2
clone size: -
D gene: -
J gene: TRBJ1-2
CDR3 protein: CASSVAQELYGYTF
CDR3 DNA: TGTGCCAGCAGCGTTGCGCAGGAACTCTATGGCTACACCTTC

CDR3 length: 15
V gene: TRBV4-2
clone size: -
D gene: TRBD2
J gene: TRBJ2-7
CDR3 protein: CASSQDRVAGYEQYF
CDR3 DNA: TGTGCCAGCAGCCAAGATCGGGTAGCGGGCTACGAGCAGTACTTC

CDR3 length: 16
V gene: TRBV11-2
clone size: -
D gene: TRBD2
J gene: TRBJ2-2
CDR3 protein: CASSLELAALVGELFF
CDR3 DNA: TGTGCCAGCAGCTTAGAACTAGCGGCTTTAGTCGGGGAGCTGTTTTTT

CDR3 length: 17
V gene: TRBV5-4
clone size: -
D gene: -
J gene: TRBJ1-3
CDR3 protein: CASSLGSNPNLGNTIYF
CDR3 DNA: TGTGCCAGCAGCTTGGGGAGCAATCCTAACCTTGGAAACACCATATATTTT

CDR3 length: 18
V gene: TRBV19
clone size: -
D gene: TRBD2
J gene: TRBJ2-1
CDR3 protein: CASSIMMGQLAGRNEQFF
CDR3 DNA: TGTGCCAGTAGTATTATGATGGGGCAACTAGCGGGACGCAATGAGCAGTTCTTC

CDR3 length: 13
V gene: TRBV6-1
clone size: -
D gene: -
J gene: TRBJ2-1
CDR3 protein: CASTPWRSNEQFF
CDR3 DNA: TGTGCCAGCACCCCTTGGAGGAGCAATGAGCAGTTCTTC

CDR3 length: 15
V gene: TRBV6-6
clone size: few
D gene: -
J gene: TRBJ1-5
CDR3 protein: CASSPGLATNQPQHF
CDR3 DNA: TGTGCCAGCAGCCCGGGACTGGCGACCAATCAGCCCCAGCATTTT